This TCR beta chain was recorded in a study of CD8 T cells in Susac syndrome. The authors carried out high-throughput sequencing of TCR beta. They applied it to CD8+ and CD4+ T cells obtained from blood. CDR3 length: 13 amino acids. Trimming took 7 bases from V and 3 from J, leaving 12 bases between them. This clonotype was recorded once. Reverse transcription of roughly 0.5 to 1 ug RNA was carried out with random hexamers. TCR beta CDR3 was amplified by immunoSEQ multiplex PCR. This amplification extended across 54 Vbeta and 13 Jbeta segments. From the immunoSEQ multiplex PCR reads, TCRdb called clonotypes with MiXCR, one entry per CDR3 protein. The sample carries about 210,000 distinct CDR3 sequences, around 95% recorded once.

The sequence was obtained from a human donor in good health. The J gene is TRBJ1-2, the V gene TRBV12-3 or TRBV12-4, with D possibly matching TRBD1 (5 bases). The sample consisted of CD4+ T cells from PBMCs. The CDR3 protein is CASTLGTHYGYTF. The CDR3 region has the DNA TGTGCCAGCACCCTAGGGACGCACTATGGCTACACCTTC.